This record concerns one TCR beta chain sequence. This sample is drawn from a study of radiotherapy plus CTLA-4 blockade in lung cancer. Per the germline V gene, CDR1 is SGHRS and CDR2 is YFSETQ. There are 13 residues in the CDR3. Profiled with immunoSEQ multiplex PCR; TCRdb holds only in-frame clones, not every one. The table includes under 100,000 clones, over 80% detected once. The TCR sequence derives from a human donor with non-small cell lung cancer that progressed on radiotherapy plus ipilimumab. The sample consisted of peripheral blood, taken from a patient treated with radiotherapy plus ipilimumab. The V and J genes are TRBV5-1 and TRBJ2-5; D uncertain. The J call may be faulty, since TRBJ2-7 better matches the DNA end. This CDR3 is CASSLSRTYEQYF. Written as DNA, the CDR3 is TGCGCCAGCAGCTTAAGCAGGACCTACGAGCAGTACTTC.